This TCR beta chain was obtained from a study of human versus mouse CDR3 diversity and MHC coevolution. Cells were CD45RO-negative CD62L-positive naive CD4 T cells sorted from PBMCs. Assay: immunoSEQ multiplex PCR; the TCRdb copy retains only in-frame clones and omits some. Of 86,000 or so clones in the sample, 80% to 95% were seen once. Points on this clone: Its specificity is unknown.

The study, taken as a whole, reports: Human T cells underwent selection on six or seven different MHC II alleles. Approximately 1.7 million TCR beta clonotypes were estimated for humans, the largest repertoire.

This CDR3 region has 17 residues. Germline V gene lookup returns CDR1 LGHNA and CDR2 YNFKEQ. V shed 0 bases, J shed 2 bases, and the junction held 8 bases outside the gene matches. The sample taken for sequencing was naive CD4+ T cells from blood. Subset noted: CD45RO-negative CD62L-positive naive CD4 T cells. The chain recombines TRBV4-2 with TRBJ2-5; 8 bases are shared with TRBD2. The receptor's source is a person aged 30-70 years in good health. CDR3 nucleotide sequence: TGTGCCAGCAGCCAAGATGTTAGCGCGGGGGGACAAGAGACCCAGTACTTC. Residues: CASSQDVSAGGQETQYF.